This T cell receptor beta chain stems from a study of T cell repertoires in cytomegalovirus infection. This clonotype was seen more than once but under ten times. TCRdb used MiXCR to reprocess the reads, holding one entry per CDR3 protein. The data show around 530,000 distinct CDR3 sequences, about 15% seen once. The CDR3 is 15 amino acids. The V end lost 0 bases, the J end lost 7 bases, and 13 bases lay between the germline ends. Germline assignment: CDR1 MNHEY and CDR2 SVGAGI. The rearrangement links TRBV6-5 to TRBJ1-5, with a weak D call TRBD1 (5 bases). This TCR was recovered from a human donor in good health (CMV status not recorded). Some clones in this sample may be carry-over from other donors' samples. The sequenced material came from CD8+ T cells from PBMCs. The CDR3 spells CASSYSSGTGQPQHF. In DNA, the CDR3 is TGTGCCAGCAGTTACTCGTCCGGGACTGGGCAGCCCCAGCATTTT.